The 24 T cell receptor beta chains below come from one sample, sequenced in a study of cytomegalovirus exposure and HLA in healthy donors. Amplification used 60 Vbeta primers and 13 Jbeta primers. This table comes from immunoSEQ multiplex PCR, and its TCRdb copy is limited to in-frame clones, with some not included. The table shows roughly 100,000 clones, with roughly three quarters occurring only once. Source material: PBMCs. These receptors were taken from a male donor in good health and CMV-seropositive.

The rearrangement joins TRBV4-3 to TRBJ2-1; D might be TRBD2 (7 bases). V was pared by 0 bases and J by 8 bases, with 14 bases between. Germline V CDR1 and CDR2: LGHNA, YSLEER. This CDR3 contains 15 residues. The chain's CDR3 is CASSQERGRSDEQFF. The CDR3 DNA follows: TGCGCCAGCAGCCAAGAGCGGGGGCGAAGTGATGAGCAGTTCTTC.

A word on this clone: The sample carries other DNA sequences with the same CDR3. V usage is TRBV9 and J usage is TRBJ1-1; the D is unclear. The CDR3 extends over 15 amino acids. V was pared by 0 bases and J by 1 base, with 10 bases between. Germline V CDR1 and CDR2: SGDLS, YYNGEE. The CDR3 loop reads CASSVGTGSNTEAFF. In DNA form, the CDR3 reads TGTGCCAGCAGCGTAGGAACGGGATCGAACACTGAAGCTTTCTTT.

The chain carries TRBV6-5 and TRBJ1-2, with D tentatively TRBD1 (5 bases). The V gene's germline CDR1 is MNHEY and CDR2 SVGAGI. V lost 5 bases, J lost 4 bases, and 11 bases lay in between. The CDR3 extends over 13 amino acids. The CDR3 spells CASSAQASYGYTF. For the CDR3, the DNA is TGTGCCAGCAGTGCACAGGCGTCCTATGGCTACACCTTC.

The V call is TRBV4-1, the J call TRBJ1-3; D gene unclear. V dropped 7 bases and J dropped 0 bases, with 10 bases sitting between them. Germline assignment: CDR1 MGHRA and CDR2 YSYEKL. The CDR3 is 14 amino acids. The chain's CDR3 is CASTGVGSGNTIYF. CDR3 DNA: TGCGCCAGCACCGGGGTTGGCTCTGGAAACACCATATATTTT.

The sample holds a few counts of this clone. V and J are TRBV29-1 and TRBJ1-1, with TRBD1 matching over 7 bases. The germline CDR1 and CDR2 sequences are SQVTM and ANQGSEA. V lost 7 bases and J lost 7; bases outside the gene matches: 9. This CDR3 has 12 amino acids. DNA for the CDR3: TGCAGCGCTGTGACAACAGGGGATGAAGCTTTCTTT. Translated, it gives CSAVTTGDEAFF.

The genes are TRBV5-6 and TRBJ1-2; TRBD1 matches 11 bases. CDR1 is SGHDT, CDR2 YYEEEE, per germline. The CDR3 runs 18 residues. V gave up 1 base and J gave up 4 bases; unmatched junction bases: 12. The CDR3 coding sequence is TGTGCCAGCAGCTTGAGGACAGGGGGCTCAGACTTATCCTATGGCTACACCTTC. This sequence encodes CASSLRTGGSDLSYGYTF.

Concerning this clone: One end of the junction fails to match germline, which may point to a read error. The chain carries TRBV18 and TRBJ1-2, with a tentative D call TRBD1 (5 bases). Germline CDR1 and CDR2: KGHSH and LQKENI. This CDR3 contains 14 residues. CDR3 loop: CASSPPGGSYGYTF. CDR3 in DNA: TGTGCCAGCTCGCCACCCGGGGGAAGCTATGGCTACACCTTC.

In its sample, this clone was seen once. The chain recombines TRBV2 with TRBJ2-3; D is possibly TRBD2 (5 bases). From germline, CDR1 is SNHLY and CDR2 FYNNEI. V was trimmed by 7 bases and J by 2 bases, leaving 10 bases between them. This CDR3 has 13 residues. CDR3 amino acids: CASTSGPTDTQYF. In DNA form, the CDR3 reads TGTGCCAGCACCAGCGGACCCACAGATACGCAGTATTTT. Combining the CDR3 with reference TRBV2 and TRBJ2-3 gives the whole variable domain EPEVTQTPSHQVTQMGQEVILRCVPISNHLYFYWYRQILGQKVEFLVSFYNNEISEKSEIFDDQFSVERPDGSNFTLKIRSTKLEDSAMYFCASTSGPTDTQYFGPGTRLTVL.

The rearrangement links TRBV19 to TRBJ2-7; 7 bases agree with TRBD2. The germline V gene has CDR1 LNHDA and CDR2 SQIVND (reference sequence). The J segment lost 1 base and the V segment lost 4 bases, leaving 7 bases of the junction unmatched. The CDR3 length is 15 residues. CDR3 sequence reads: CASSRSGGGSYEQYF. The DNA of the CDR3 is TGTGCCAGTAGTAGGTCGGGAGGAGGTTCCTACGAGCAGTACTTC.

The J gene is TRBJ1-5, the V gene TRBV21-1; the D call in the table, TRBD1, was not verified against the DNA. TRBV21-1 is a known pseudogene. The CDR3 extends over 19 amino acids. The CDR3, as DNA: TGTGCCAGCAGCCATAGGGAATCGGACAGAGGATTCAGCAATCAGCCCCAGCATTTT. Protein sequence: CASSHRESDRGFSNQPQHF.

The chain joins TRBV7-2 to TRBJ1-2, with D perhaps TRBD1 (6 bases). The CDR3 runs 14 residues. Germline assignment: CDR1 SGHTA and CDR2 FQGNSA. V was pared by 5 bases and J by 2 bases, with 12 bases between. CDR3 DNA sequence: TGTGCCAGCAGCCAGAGTGGGACAAACTATGGCTACACCTTC. Translating it yields CASSQSGTNYGYTF.

This clone was counted only a few times. The CDR3 DNA is TGCGCCAGCAGCTTGGGACAGGGGGGAGGAAAACTGTTTTTT. As protein: CASSLGQGGGKLFF. This rearrangement joins TRBV5-1 to TRBJ1-4, with 9 bases that match TRBD1. After removal of 0 bases from V and 10 bases from J, the junction contained 4 bases not matched to a gene. Germline CDR1 is SGHRS and CDR2 is YFSETQ. The CDR3 length is 14 residues.

The chain uses TRBV27 and TRBJ2-5, with D possibly TRBD2 on 5 matching bases. CDR1 is MNHEY and CDR2 is SMNVEV in the germline V gene (reference sequence). Between the trimmed V and J ends, which lost 6 bases and 1 base, there was a span of 12 bases. CDR3 size: 14 residues. The CDR3 protein is CASSTSGFQETQYF. DNA of the CDR3: TGTGCCAGCAGCACCAGCGGATTCCAAGAGACCCAGTACTTC.

J is TRBJ2-5 and V is TRBV19, with 12 bases that match TRBD2. The DNA end is more similar to TRBJ2-7, so the J call may be wrong. The CDR3 is 16 residues long. Germline CDR1 reads LNHDA; CDR2 reads SQIVND (reference sequence). The DNA for the CDR3 is TGTGCCAGTAGTACCTTCCCGACTAGCGGGAGACACGAGCAGTACTTC. It is translated as CASSTFPTSGRHEQYF.

This chain links TRBV7-2 with TRBJ2-1, with 11 bases matching TRBD2. The J segment lost 15 bases and the V segment lost 1 base, leaving 11 bases of the junction unmatched. From germline, CDR1 is SGHTA and CDR2 FQGNSA. The CDR3 has 15 amino acids. This chain's CDR3 is CASSLGQVAGGPRFF. The CDR3 DNA sequence: TGTGCCAGCAGCTTAGGGCAAGTAGCGGGAGGGCCCCGGTTCTTC.

This chain links TRBV15 with TRBJ2-7, with 15 nucleotides matching TRBD2. Germline assignment: CDR1 LNHNV and CDR2 YYDKDF (reference sequence). The CDR3 extends over 16 amino acids. The V gene end was trimmed by 4 bases and the J gene end by 2 bases; junction bases not matched to a gene: 3. For the CDR3, the DNA is TGTGCCACCAGCAACGGACTAGCGGGAGGGCCCTACGAGCAGTACTTC. Protein: CATSNGLAGGPYEQYF.

The chain has TRBV2 and TRBJ1-2; tentative D call: TRBD1 (5 bases). Per germline, CDR1 SNHLY and CDR2 FYNNEI. V lost 8 bases and J 3 bases, leaving 13 bases between the germline ends. The CDR3 is made up of 13 amino acids. The CDR3 reads CASSSGLDYGYTF. In nucleotides, the CDR3 is TGTGCCAGCTCTTCGGGACTGGACTATGGCTACACCTTC.

The V and J genes are TRBV12-5 and TRBJ2-2; 7 bases fit TRBD1. V shed 7 bases and J 2 bases; nucleotides not matched to a gene: 7. This CDR3 comprises 15 residues. Germline assignment: CDR1 LGHNT and CDR2 FRNRAP. The chain's CDR3 is CASDSGTDNTGELFF. DNA of the CDR3: TGTGCTAGTGATTCCGGGACAGATAACACCGGGGAGCTGTTTTTT.

V and J are TRBV9 and TRBJ2-3; a weak D match, TRBD2 (5 bases). The CDR3 covers 15 residues. CDR1 and CDR2 (germline): SGDLS, YYNGEE. V lost 0 bases, J lost 2 bases, and 10 bases lay in between. CDR3 sequence (DNA): TGTGCCAGCAGCGTAGGGCTAGCCATCACAGATACGCAGTATTTT. It encodes CASSVGLAITDTQYF. The full variable domain, completed using reference TRBV9 and TRBJ2-3, is DSGVTQTPKHLITATGQRVTLRCSPRSGDLSVYWYQQSLDQGLQFLIQYYNGEERAKGNILERFSAQQFPDLHSELNLSSLELGDSALYFCASSVGLAITDTQYFGPGTRLTVL.

The CDR3 protein is CASSLGNQETQYF. In DNA form, the CDR3 reads TGTGCCAGCAGCTTAGGTAACCAAGAGACCCAGTACTTC. The chain joins TRBV7-6 to TRBJ2-5, with D unclear. The CDR3 spans 13 residues. CDR1 and CDR2 (germline): SGHVS, FNYEAQ. The V and J ends lost 1 base and 0 bases respectively, with 3 bases between them.

The sample holds a few counts of this clone. A single base is all that separates this from a far larger clone, so a read error is likely. Additional DNA sequences in this sample encode the identical CDR3. The chain has TRBV28 and TRBJ2-2; tentative D call: TRBD2 (5 bases). Germline values: CDR1 MDHEN, CDR2 SYDVKM. The CDR3 is made up of 13 amino acids. CDR3 sequence: CASSLSVTGELFF. CDR3 coding DNA: TGTGCCAGCAGTTTATCTGTCACCGGGGAGCTCTTTTTT.

The chain carries TRBV18 and TRBJ2-7, with 10 bases that match TRBD2. This CDR3 has 14 amino acids. Unmatched junction bases numbered 5, after V lost 6 bases and J lost 3 bases. Germline CDR1 KGHSH, CDR2 LQKENI. The CDR3 protein is CASSPGTSVYEQYF. The CDR3 bases are TGTGCCAGCTCCCCGGGGACTAGCGTCTACGAGCAGTACTTC. The complete variable domain, with remaining parts taken from reference TRBV18 and TRBJ2-7, reads NAGVMQNPRHLVRRRGQEARLRCSPMKGHSHVYWYRQLPEEGLKFMVYLQKENIIDESGMPKERFSAEFPKEGPSILRIQQVVRGDSAAYFCASSPGTSVYEQYFGPGTRLTVT.

This chain connects TRBV9 to TRBJ2-5; 11 bases match TRBD2. Germline V gene lookup returns CDR1 SGDLS and CDR2 YYNGEE. The CDR3 contains 16 residues. V lost 4 bases and J lost 5; bases outside the gene matches: 10. CDR3 loop: CASSLRESSGRETQYF. DNA of the CDR3: TGTGCCAGCAGCTTAAGGGAGTCTAGCGGGAGGGAGACCCAGTACTTC.

This sequence joins TRBV6-5 and TRBJ2-4, with D maybe TRBD2 (5 bases). This CDR3 is built from 13 residues. V shed 8 bases and J shed 0 bases, with 8 bases lying between them. CDR1 and CDR2 (germline): MNHEY, SVGAGI. The CDR3 nucleotides read TGTGCCAGCGGGAGTTTAGCCAAAAACATTCAGTACTTC. Its translation: CASGSLAKNIQYF.